The 23 T cell receptor beta chains reported below all come from one sample, sequenced in a study of vaccination effects on CD4 cells after COVID-19. CD4+ T cells were isolated after 10 days of culture. Participants each got two BNT162b2 or mRNA-1273 vaccine doses. Their antigen targets remain unknown. The assay was immunoSEQ multiplex PCR, and TCRdb's table has in-frame clones only and misses some. Of 60,000 to 80,000 clones in the sample, about 67% were seen once. This specimen was CD4+ T cells from PBMCs cultured without peptide, taken after COVID-19 vaccination. All receptors come from a human donor who received a COVID-19 vaccine.

This clone has only a few counts. The genes are TRBV6-2 or TRBV6-3 and TRBJ1-1; weak D call: TRBD1 (5 bases). The CDR3 sequence is 15 residues long. Trimming shortened V by 0 bases and J by 2 bases, and 10 bases separated the two germline ends. Germline CDR1 and CDR2: MNHEY and SVGEGT. CDR3 residues: CASSYSGGGNTEAFF. As DNA, the CDR3 is TGTGCCAGCAGTTACTCCGGCGGGGGAAACACTGAAGCTTTCTTT.

The chain recombines TRBV25-1 with TRBJ2-2; D may be TRBD2 (5 bases). The CDR3 totals 15 residues. Germline V lookup: CDR1 MGHDK, CDR2 SYGVNS. Trimming pared 4 bases from V and 2 bases from J, leaving 11 bases between. DNA for the CDR3: TGTGCCAGCAGTGGCCGCGCGGGTAACACCGGGGAGCTGTTTTTT. Protein sequence: CASSGRAGNTGELFF. Drawing the rest from reference TRBV25-1 and TRBJ2-2, the complete variable domain is EADIYQTPRYLVIGTGKKITLECSQTMGHDKMYWYQQDPGMELHLIHYSYGVNSTEKGDLSSESTVSRIRTEHFPLTLESARPSHTSQYLCASSGRAGNTGELFFGEGSRLTVL.

This clone was detected only once. The chain joins TRBV5-6 to TRBJ1-2; D is unclear. The CDR3 is made up of 15 amino acids. The V and J ends lost 0 bases and 6 bases respectively, with 15 bases between them. CDR1 is SGHDT and CDR2 is YYEEEE in the germline V gene. The CDR3 region has the DNA TGTGCCAGCAGCTTGGACGGACCGTTAGAACATGGCTACACCTTC. Its translation is CASSLDGPLEHGYTF. The full variable domain, its missing parts supplied by reference TRBV5-6 and TRBJ1-2, is DAGVTQSPTHLIKTRGQQVTLRCSPKSGHDTVSWYQQALGQGPQFIFQYYEEEERQRGNFPDRFSGHQFPNYSSELNVNALLLGDSALYLCASSLDGPLEHGYTFGSGTRLTVV.

The chain joins TRBV6-5 to TRBJ1-2; D is unclear. CDR3 size: 13 residues. Looked up from germline, CDR1 is MNHEY and CDR2 is SVGAGI. Between the trimmed V and J ends, which lost 0 bases and 8 bases, there was a span of 10 bases. The CDR3 nucleotides are TGTGCCAGCAGTTACTCGGCGACGAAAGGCTACACCTTC. Protein sequence: CASSYSATKGYTF.

This chain uses TRBV7-9 with TRBJ1-6; no clear D gene. Germline V CDR1 and CDR2: SEHNR, FQNEAQ (reference sequence). V was clipped by 4 bases and J by 4 bases, with 8 bases between them. CDR3 size: 14 residues. CDR3 protein: CASSSAGYNSPLHF. CDR3 coding DNA: TGTGCCAGCAGCTCCGCGGGGTATAATTCACCCCTCCACTTT.

The chain joins TRBV6-5 to TRBJ1-2; weak D call: TRBD1 (5 bases). This CDR3 has 14 residues. Germline CDR1 reads MNHEY; CDR2 reads SVGAGI. Trimming took off 5 bases at V and 5 bases at J, with 15 bases between the two ends. The DNA of the CDR3 is TGTGCCAGCAGTACCCGGGACGGAAAATATGGCTACACCTTC. It specifies CASSTRDGKYGYTF.

J is TRBJ2-7 and V is TRBV10-2; no definite D call. Germline V lookup: CDR1 WSHSY, CDR2 SAAADI. V was cut by 6 bases and J by 4 bases, with 22 bases left in between. This CDR3 region has 16 residues. CDR3 residues: CASSTGPTLSGYEQYV. CDR3 sequence (DNA): TGCGCCAGCAGCACCGGGCCAACACTCTCTGGGTACGAGCAGTACGTC.

This chain connects TRBV6-6 to TRBJ1-5, with D uncertain. Trimming pared 6 bases from V and 0 bases from J, leaving 3 bases between. The CDR3 runs 12 residues. CDR1 and CDR2 from the germline V gene are MNHNY and SVGAGI (reference sequence). The CDR3, as DNA: TGTGCCAGCAGGGATAGCAATCAGCCCCAGCATTTT. Translated, it gives CASRDSNQPQHF.

J is TRBJ1-2 and V is TRBV28; tentatively, D is TRBD1 (5 bases). Trimming took off 4 bases at V and 0 bases at J, with 9 bases between the two ends. Germline-derived CDR1 and CDR2 are MDHEN and SYDVKM. The CDR3 runs to 14 residues. The CDR3 here is CASSSGLSNYGYTF. CDR3 bases: TGTGCCAGCAGTTCAGGGCTCTCTAACTATGGCTACACCTTC.

The chain combines TRBV19 with TRBJ2-6; D gene ambiguous. Looked up from germline, CDR1 is LNHDA and CDR2 is SQIVND (reference sequence). Trimming took off 7 bases at V and 0 bases at J, with 16 bases between the two ends. The CDR3 runs to 17 residues. The CDR3 nucleotides read TGTGCCAGTACCGACCCCCTAATAAGCTCTGGGGCCAACGTCCTGACTTTC. Protein product: CASTDPLISSGANVLTF.

The gene calls are TRBV7-8 and TRBJ2-1; TRBD2 matches at 15 bases. J lost 3 bases, V lost 2 bases, and 11 bases had no gene match. Germline-derived CDR1 and CDR2 are SGHVS and FQNEAQ. The CDR3 contains 20 residues. Written as DNA, the CDR3 is TGTGCCAGCAGCTTAAGAACGGGACTAGCGGGGGGAACCAACTACAATGAGCAGTTCTTC. It translates to CASSLRTGLAGGTNYNEQFF.

The chain employs TRBV2 and TRBJ1-5; maybe TRBD1 (6 bases). Germline values: CDR1 SNHLY, CDR2 FYNNEI. The length of the CDR3 is 13 residues. V lost 11 bases and J 1 base, leaving 12 bases between the germline ends. CDR3 bases: TGTGCCTGGGGGGGCTTCAGCAATCAGCCCCAGCATTTT. Translation: CAWGGFSNQPQHF.

This clone was seen just once. The V call is TRBV5-1, the J call TRBJ2-3; no definite D call. The CDR3 contains 13 residues. Germline CDR1 SGHRS, CDR2 YFSETQ. Trimming left V 7 bases short and J 5 bases short, with 14 bases between. The CDR3 region has the DNA TGCGCCAGCTTCAGGATTAGTGGAGATACGCAGTATTTT. This gives the protein CASFRISGDTQYF. Drawing the rest from reference TRBV5-1 and TRBJ2-3, the complete variable domain is KAGVTQTPRYLIKTRGQQVTLSCSPISGHRSVSWYQQTPGQGLQFLFEYFSETQRNKGNFPGRFSGRQFSNSRSEMNVSTLELGDSALYLCASFRISGDTQYFGPGTRLTVL.

V gene TRBV18 combines with J gene TRBJ1-3; D might be TRBD1 (5 bases). From germline, CDR1 is KGHSH and CDR2 LQKENI. V was shortened by 3 bases and J by 3 bases, with 9 bases between the two germline ends. The CDR3 is 14 residues long. CDR3 bases: TGTGCCAGCTCACCGGAGGGGAATGGAAACACCATATATTTT. It codes for CASSPEGNGNTIYF.

V gene TRBV5-4 combines with J gene TRBJ1-6, with a tentative D call TRBD1 (6 bases). This CDR3 is built from 13 residues. V lost 4 bases and J 7 bases, leaving 9 bases between the germline ends. Germline loops: CDR1 SGHNT, CDR2 YYREEE (reference sequence). CDR3 in DNA: TGTGCCAGCAGCAATGGACAGAATTCACCCCTCCACTTT. It encodes CASSNGQNSPLHF.

This clone was counted a single time. The chain is built from TRBV30 and TRBJ1-1; maybe TRBD1 (6 bases). Germline V CDR1 and CDR2: GTSNPN, SVGIG (reference sequence). V was clipped by 2 bases and J by 1 base, with 14 bases between them. This CDR3 spans 15 amino acids. The CDR3 DNA follows: TGTGCCTGGAGTTACGTTGACAGGACGAACACTGAAGCTTTCTTT. Translating it yields CAWSYVDRTNTEAFF.

The chain combines TRBV5-1 with TRBJ1-3; TRBD1 might be the D (5 bases). V was shortened by 0 bases and J by 2 bases, with 12 bases between the two germline ends. Germline assignment: CDR1 SGHRS and CDR2 YFSETQ. This CDR3 comprises 16 residues. DNA for the CDR3: TGCGCCAGCAGCTTGGGAATCACAGGTCCTGGAAACACCATATATTTT. Encoded protein: CASSLGITGPGNTIYF.

This chain joins TRBV10-2 and TRBJ2-5; D remains ambiguous. CDR1 is WSHSY and CDR2 is SAAADI in the germline V gene. Trimming took 2 bases from V and 12 from J, leaving 16 bases between them. This CDR3 is built from 13 residues. CDR3 DNA sequence: TGCGCCAGCAGTGAGCGTGAGACCCCGGTAAAGTACTTC. Protein: CASSERETPVKYF.

The V gene is TRBV6-2 or TRBV6-3, the J gene TRBJ2-5, with 8 bases lining up with TRBD1. Germline-derived CDR1 and CDR2 are MNHEY and SVGEGT. The CDR3 loop spans 15 amino acids. V gave up 2 bases and J gave up 5 bases; unmatched junction bases: 7. CDR3 bases: TGTGCCAGCAGTTACCGAGGACAGGGCGGGGAGACCCAGTACTTC. Its protein is CASSYRGQGGETQYF.

The chain employs TRBV24-1 and TRBJ2-1, with D perhaps TRBD1 (6 bases). The CDR3 runs to 12 residues. Germline V gives CDR1 KGHDR, CDR2 SFDVKD. The ends were cut back, 8 bases at V and 4 bases at J, with 8 bases in the middle. CDR3 DNA: TGTGCCACCAAAGGACAGTACAATGAGCAGTTCTTC. It yields the protein CATKGQYNEQFF.

This chain uses TRBV7-2 with TRBJ2-7, with 9 nucleotides matching TRBD1. This CDR3 has 15 residues. The germline CDR1 and CDR2 sequences are SGHTA and FQGNSA. After removal of 5 bases from V and 7 bases from J, the junction contained 12 bases not matched to a gene. This CDR3 reads CASSPQPGQGWEQYV. In nucleotides, the CDR3 is TGTGCCAGCAGCCCCCAACCGGGACAGGGTTGGGAGCAGTACGTC.

This clone was recorded a few times. The chain joins TRBV11-2 to TRBJ2-2; no clear D. Trimming took off 5 bases at V and 6 bases at J, with 7 bases between the two ends. The CDR3 runs 12 residues. Looked up from germline, CDR1 is SGHAT and CDR2 is FQNNGV. CDR3 nucleotides: TGTGCCAGCAGCGTAGCCCCCGGGGAGCTGTTTTTT. Protein: CASSVAPGELFF.

The rearrangement uses TRBV3-1 (or the pseudogene TRBV3-2) and TRBJ1-6; 8 nucleotides agree with TRBD1. Trimming at V came to 5 bases and at J to 6 bases, leaving 6 bases not matched to a gene. This CDR3 is 15 amino acids long. CDR1 LGHDT and CDR2 YNNKEL come from the germline V gene (reference sequence). The CDR3 region is CASSTRTGTNSPLHF. In DNA form, the CDR3 reads TGTGCCAGCAGCACACGGACAGGGACTAATTCACCCCTCCACTTT.